This T cell receptor beta chain derives from a study of cytomegalovirus exposure and HLA in healthy donors. About the study: Samples from HLA-typed donors yielded about 85 million unique TCRs in an early data release.

Study-wide results and limits: Using the classifier, cytomegalovirus status was reportedly diagnosed with high specificity and sensitivity. An Asian-associated ancestry cluster reportedly showed fewer N-insertions than the approximately 630-donor mean in a later analysis. Among the CMV-associated chains, three were confirmed in vitro as specific for CMV antigens.

CDR3 length equals 14 residues. Germline-derived CDR1 and CDR2 are MDHEN and SYDVKM. The V end lost 1 base, the J end lost 7 bases, and 11 bases lay between the germline ends. PCR used 60 Vbeta primers and 13 Jbeta primers. Assay: immunoSEQ multiplex PCR; the TCRdb copy retains only in-frame clones and omits some. The sample yields 150,000 to 200,000 clones, roughly four fifths seen once. Concerning this clone itself: The target antigen is unknown.

The material sequenced was PBMCs. The chain has TRBV28 and TRBJ2-1; D might be TRBD2 (5 bases). The receptor was isolated from a young man in good health and CMV-seronegative. The CDR3 spells CASSLFSPGNEQFF. The DNA of the CDR3 is TGTGCCAGCAGTTTATTTTCCCCGGGAAATGAGCAGTTCTTC.